A selection of T cell receptor beta chains follows, all from one sample in a study of T cell responses to AZD1222 COVID-19 vaccine. Method: immunoSEQ multiplex PCR; TCRdb's copy keeps in-frame clones and lacks some. The profile shows 50,000 to 55,000 clones, roughly 84% of them singletons. Sequencing used peripheral blood, obtained on day 0 of AZD1222 vaccination. These receptors originate from an adult in good health. CDR3s include the opening cysteine and the closing phenylalanine or tryptophan. The D gene is left open where the match is weak. Rows may omit the clone size; those that give it use once, few, many or a size class.

D gene	clone size	V gene	J gene	CDR3 protein	CDR3 DNA
TRBD1	once	TRBV9	TRBJ2-5	CASSVRGTGGEETQYF	TGTGCCAGCAGCGTAAGGGGGACAGGGGGCGAGGAGACCCAGTACTTC
.	.	TRBV10-3	TRBJ1-2	CAISDLTGIYGYTF	TGTGCCATCAGTGACCTTACAGGTATCTATGGCTACACCTTC
.	once	TRBV28	TRBJ1-2	CASVLAAVNYGYTF	TGTGCCAGCGTCCTGGCTGCAGTCAACTATGGCTACACCTTC
.	.	TRBV29-1	TRBJ1-5	CSVVFQGNQPQHF	TGCAGCGTTGTATTCCAGGGGAATCAGCCCCAGCATTTT
.	.	TRBV19	TRBJ2-6	CASASGGAPSTGANVLTF	TGTGCCAGCGCGTCTGGCGGGGCACCTAGTACTGGGGCCAACGTCCTGACTTTC
.	once	TRBV10-3	TRBJ1-2	CAIRGSAGYTF	TGTGCCATCCGGGGGTCCGCTGGCTACACCTTC
.	.	TRBV4-3	TRBJ2-4	CASSQDDGKNIQYF	TGCGCCAGCAGCCAAGATGACGGTAAAAACATTCAGTACTTC
TRBD1	once	TRBV5-1	TRBJ1-4	CASSSGQLSNEKLFF	TGCGCCAGCAGCTCGGGACAGTTATCTAATGAAAAACTGTTTTTT
.	.	TRBV30	TRBJ1-3	CAWSVDKAGNTIYF	TGTGCCTGGAGCGTCGACAAAGCTGGAAACACCATATATTTT
TRBD1	.	TRBV19	TRBJ1-4	CATQGAGTADLSTNEKLFF	TGTGCCACACAGGGGGCCGGGACAGCCGATCTCTCAACTAATGAAAAACTGTTTTTT
TRBD2	.	TRBV7-2	TRBJ2-3	CASRSHQRGGTDTQYF	TGTGCCAGCAGGTCTCACCAGCGCGGGGGGACAGATACGCAGTATTTT
TRBD2	.	TRBV6-1	TRBJ2-3	CASSERGGSSTDTQYF	TGTGCCAGCAGTGAGAGGGGAGGGAGTAGCACAGATACGCAGTATTTT
TRBD2	.	TRBV5-1	TRBJ2-7	CASSPREGQNEQYF	TGCGCCAGCAGCCCTCGGGAGGGTCAAAATGAGCAGTACTTC
.	once	TRBV18	TRBJ1-5	CASSPQESNQPQHF	TGTGCCAGCTCACCACAGGAAAGCAATCAGCCCCAGCATTTT
.	.	TRBV2	TRBJ1-4	CASSEGARGTNEKLFF	TGTGCCAGCAGTGAAGGGGCGAGGGGGACTAATGAAAAACTGTTTTTT
.	.	TRBV9	TRBJ1-3	CASRTSSGNTIYF	TGTGCCAGCAGAACGAGCTCTGGAAACACCATATATTTT
.	.	TRBV18	TRBJ1-1	CASSPLTSGWTEAFF	TGTGCCAGCTCACCATTGACGTCGGGATGGACTGAAGCTTTCTTT
TRBD1	.	TRBV6-2/TRBV6-3	TRBJ2-6	CASSHGQGRSGANVLTF	TGTGCCAGCAGTCACGGACAGGGGCGCTCTGGGGCCAACGTCCTGACTTTC
.	.	TRBV5-1	TRBJ2-4	CASSLAQGKAKNIQYF	TGCGCCAGCAGCTTGGCTCAGGGGAAAGCCAAAAACATTCAGTACTTC
TRBD1	once	TRBV11-2	TRBJ2-1	CASSPGQYNEQFF	TGTGCCAGCAGCCCGGGACAGTACAATGAGCAGTTCTTC
TRBD1	once	TRBV18	TRBJ1-2	CASSQGQGNYGYTF	TGTGCCAGCTCACAAGGACAGGGGAACTATGGCTACACCTTC
TRBD2	few	TRBV5-4	TRBJ2-7	CASSLGLAGGIEQYF	TGTGCCAGCAGCTTGGGACTAGCGGGGGGGATAGAGCAGTACTTC
TRBD2	.	TRBV20-1	TRBJ2-7	CSASSLAGHYEQYF	TGCAGTGCTAGTTCCCTAGCGGGACACTACGAGCAGTACTTC
.	.	TRBV20-1	TRBJ1-5	CSASNRVSNQPQHF	TGCAGTGCTAGTAATAGGGTTAGCAATCAGCCCCAGCATTTT
.	.	TRBV6-6	TRBJ2-5	CASSYPEAVVETQYF	TGTGCCAGCAGTTACCCCGAGGCGGTGGTTGAGACCCAGTACTTC
.	.	TRBV4-1	TRBJ1-2	CASSPGDGANYGYTF	TGCGCCAGCAGCCCCGGGGACGGAGCTAACTATGGCTACACCTTC
.	.	TRBV10-3	TRBJ1-1	CAISDVNRRNTEAFF	TGTGCCATCAGTGACGTCAACAGGCGGAACACTGAAGCTTTCTTT
TRBD2	.	TRBV7-9	TRBJ2-1	CASSPPLAGSNEQFF	TGTGCCAGCAGCCCCCCCCTAGCGGGATCGAATGAGCAGTTCTTC
TRBD1	.	TRBV5-1	TRBJ2-3	CASRTGTVTSTDTQYF	TGCGCCAGCAGAACCGGGACAGTAACTAGCACAGATACGCAGTATTTT
.	.	TRBV6-2/TRBV6-3	TRBJ1-2	CASSLSRANYGYTF	TGTGCCAGCAGTCTTTCCAGGGCTAACTATGGCTACACCTTC
TRBD1	.	TRBV3-1/TRBV3-2	TRBJ2-5	CASSQDTGTGKETQYF	TGTGCCAGCAGCCAGGATACCGGGACAGGGAAAGAGACCCAGTACTTC
TRBD2	.	TRBV6-5	TRBJ2-3	CASSGSGASTDTQYF	TGTGCCAGCAGCGGTAGCGGGGCTAGCACAGATACGCAGTATTTT